Listed below are T cell receptor beta chains from one sample, sequenced in a study of human T cells and chemical hapten exposure. TCRdb re-called the RACE reads with MiXCR, one entry per CDR3 protein. The sample holds about 160,000 distinct CDR3 sequences, 25% to 35% seen once. The input for sequencing was whole blood, taken in connection with sensitization to the hapten diphenylcyclopropenone (DPC). Receptors originate from a woman between 18 and 29 years old with alopecia areata. Some clones in this sample may be carry-over from other donors' samples. Each CDR3 is given with its conserved first and last residue. Each record gives: clone size, D gene, V gene, J gene, CDR3 protein, CDR3 DNA. The D gene is left open where the match is weak. Not every row has a clone size; where given, it reads once, few, many or a size class.

clone_size: .
d_call: .
v_call: TRBV7-2
j_call: TRBJ1-1
cdr3_aa: CASSLSGDRTEAFF
cdr3_nt: TGTGCCAGCAGCTTATCCGGGGATCGTACTGAAGCTTTCTTT

clone_size: .
d_call: .
v_call: TRBV5-1
j_call: TRBJ1-1
cdr3_aa: CASSVAGWTEAFF
cdr3_nt: TGCGCCAGCAGCGTCGCAGGGTGGACTGAAGCTTTCTTT

clone_size: few
d_call: TRBD2
v_call: TRBV20-1
j_call: TRBJ2-7
cdr3_aa: CSARRGSSYEQYF
cdr3_nt: TGCAGTGCTAGGCGGGGGAGCTCCTACGAGCAGTACTTC

clone_size: once
d_call: .
v_call: TRBV6-4
j_call: TRBJ2-1
cdr3_aa: CASSDGDTNNEQFF
cdr3_nt: TGTGCCAGCAGTGATGGGGACACTAACAATGAGCAGTTCTTC

clone_size: few
d_call: .
v_call: TRBV7-2
j_call: TRBJ2-1
cdr3_aa: CASSQTLAGLFF
cdr3_nt: TGTGCCAGCAGCCAGACCCTCGCCGGGCTGTTCTTC

clone_size: .
d_call: .
v_call: TRBV2
j_call: TRBJ2-1
cdr3_aa: CASNPNLLGRNNEQFF
cdr3_nt: TGTGCCAGCAACCCTAACCTCTTGGGACGGAACAATGAGCAGTTCTTC

clone_size: .
d_call: .
v_call: TRBV21-1
j_call: TRBJ2-1
cdr3_aa: CASSKEWGGNEQFF
cdr3_nt: TGTGCCAGCAGCAAAGAGTGGGGGGGGAATGAGCAGTTCTTC

clone_size: .
d_call: .
v_call: TRBV4-2
j_call: TRBJ2-1
cdr3_aa: CASSHEVGEGNEQFF
cdr3_nt: TGTGCCAGCAGCCACGAGGTAGGTGAAGGCAATGAGCAGTTCTTC

clone_size: few
d_call: TRBD2
v_call: TRBV6-2/TRBV6-3
j_call: TRBJ2-2
cdr3_aa: CASAGLAGDGELFF
cdr3_nt: TGTGCCAGCGCGGGACTAGCGGGAGACGGGGAGCTGTTTTTT

clone_size: few
d_call: .
v_call: TRBV29-1
j_call: TRBJ1-4
cdr3_aa: CSGGSTSTNEKLFF
cdr3_nt: TGCAGCGGAGGGAGTACGTCAACTAATGAAAAACTGTTTTTT

clone_size: few
d_call: .
v_call: TRBV20-1
j_call: TRBJ2-1
cdr3_aa: CSVKNYNEQFF
cdr3_nt: TGCAGTGTAAAAAATTACAATGAGCAGTTCTTC

clone_size: few
d_call: TRBD1
v_call: TRBV29-1
j_call: TRBJ1-1
cdr3_aa: CSVDRQGMNTEAFF
cdr3_nt: TGCAGCGTTGACCGACAGGGGATGAACACTGAAGCTTTCTTT

clone_size: .
d_call: .
v_call: TRBV4-3
j_call: TRBJ1-1
cdr3_aa: CASSQDGGARSTEAFF
cdr3_nt: TGCGCCAGCAGCCAAGATGGGGGGGCGCGGAGCACTGAAGCTTTCTTT

clone_size: few
d_call: .
v_call: TRBV7-9
j_call: TRBJ1-4
cdr3_aa: CASSLGGSANEKLFF
cdr3_nt: TGTGCCAGCAGCTTAGGAGGGTCAGCTAATGAAAAACTGTTTTTT

clone_size: many
d_call: TRBD2
v_call: TRBV7-9
j_call: TRBJ2-1
cdr3_aa: CASSLSGTSGRDEQFF
cdr3_nt: TGTGCCAGCAGCTTATCCGGGACTAGCGGGAGGGATGAGCAGTTCTTC

clone_size: .
d_call: .
v_call: TRBV4-2
j_call: TRBJ1-1
cdr3_aa: CASSLQGLMNTEAFF
cdr3_nt: TGTGCCAGCAGCCTTCAGGGACTGATGAACACTGAAGCTTTCTTT

clone_size: .
d_call: .
v_call: TRBV7-3
j_call: TRBJ2-1
cdr3_aa: CASSRGNLLNEQFF
cdr3_nt: TGTGCCAGCAGCCGAGGCAACCTCCTAAATGAGCAGTTCTTC

clone_size: .
d_call: .
v_call: TRBV5-6
j_call: TRBJ1-1
cdr3_aa: CASSFGFMNTEAFF
cdr3_nt: TGTGCCAGCAGCTTCGGATTCATGAACACTGAAGCTTTCTTT

clone_size: .
d_call: .
v_call: TRBV12-3/TRBV12-4
j_call: TRBJ1-5
cdr3_aa: CASSSPPQPQHF
cdr3_nt: TGTGCCAGCAGTAGCCCGCCCCAGCCCCAGCATTTT

clone_size: few
d_call: .
v_call: TRBV20-1
j_call: TRBJ2-3
cdr3_aa: CSASPSLADTQYF
cdr3_nt: TGCAGTGCTAGTCCTAGCTTGGCAGATACGCAGTATTTT

clone_size: few
d_call: .
v_call: TRBV20-1
j_call: TRBJ2-5
cdr3_aa: CSARDLRGTQETQYF
cdr3_nt: TGCAGTGCTAGAGATCTCCGCGGGACCCAAGAGACCCAGTACTTC

clone_size: .
d_call: .
v_call: TRBV7-2
j_call: TRBJ2-1
cdr3_aa: CASSQGPAREQFF
cdr3_nt: TGTGCCAGCAGCCAAGGTCCCGCGCGGGAGCAGTTCTTC

clone_size: .
d_call: TRBD1
v_call: TRBV20-1
j_call: TRBJ1-5
cdr3_aa: CSARSGGPDQPQHF
cdr3_nt: TGCAGTGCTAGATCAGGGGGCCCGGATCAGCCCCAGCATTTT

clone_size: .
d_call: .
v_call: TRBV4-1
j_call: TRBJ2-3
cdr3_aa: CASSQGGLPDTQYF
cdr3_nt: TGCGCCAGCAGCCAAGGGGGTCTTCCAGATACGCAGTATTTT

clone_size: .
d_call: .
v_call: TRBV15
j_call: TRBJ2-1
cdr3_aa: CATSEGAHNEQFF
cdr3_nt: TGTGCCACCTCCGAGGGCGCGCACAATGAGCAGTTCTTC

clone_size: .
d_call: TRBD1
v_call: TRBV5-1
j_call: TRBJ2-2
cdr3_aa: CASSFGQDTGELFF
cdr3_nt: TGCGCCAGCAGCTTCGGACAGGACACCGGGGAGCTGTTTTTT

clone_size: .
d_call: .
v_call: TRBV15
j_call: TRBJ1-5
cdr3_aa: CATSRDRNRLVNQPQHF
cdr3_nt: TGTGCCACCAGCAGAGATAGGAACAGGTTGGTCAATCAGCCCCAGCATTTT

clone_size: .
d_call: .
v_call: TRBV24-1
j_call: TRBJ2-3
cdr3_aa: CATSEPGTPADTQYF
cdr3_nt: TGTGCCACCAGTGAGCCCGGGACCCCGGCAGATACGCAGTATTTT

clone_size: few
d_call: .
v_call: TRBV5-6
j_call: TRBJ2-1
cdr3_aa: CASSLLGRDYNEQFF
cdr3_nt: TGTGCCAGCAGCTTGCTGGGACGGGACTACAATGAGCAGTTCTTC

clone_size: .
d_call: .
v_call: TRBV5-1
j_call: TRBJ1-2
cdr3_aa: CASSLGRGSSYGYTF
cdr3_nt: TGCGCCAGCAGCTTGGGTCGGGGAAGTAGCTATGGCTACACCTTC

clone_size: .
d_call: .
v_call: TRBV27
j_call: TRBJ2-4
cdr3_aa: CASSLDRIEAKNIQYF
cdr3_nt: TGTGCCAGCAGTCTCGACAGGATAGAAGCCAAAAACATTCAGTACTTC